This is a list of T cell receptor beta chains from one sample in a study of CD8 T cells in Susac syndrome. MiXCR, run by TCRdb on the immunoSEQ multiplex PCR reads, gives a single entry per CDR3 protein. Here the sample spans 150,000 to 200,000 distinct CDR3 sequences, 90% to 95% being singletons. The sample was CD4+ T cells from PBMCs. The receptors here all came from a human donor in good health. Both conserved end residues are part of each CDR3. D genes are given only for firm matches. A clone size is listed for some rows: how often the clone was seen (once, few, many), or a class if it is expanded.

cdr3_aa: CASRTGASNTGELFF; cdr3_nt: TGTGCCAGCCGCACAGGGGCCTCGAACACCGGGGAGCTGTTTTTT; d_call: TRBD1; clone_size: .; v_call: TRBV6-6; j_call: TRBJ2-2
cdr3_aa: CASSRDRAGTEAFF; cdr3_nt: TGTGCCAGCAGTCGAGACAGGGCCGGGACTGAAGCTTTCTTT; d_call: TRBD1; clone_size: .; v_call: TRBV6-5; j_call: TRBJ1-1
cdr3_aa: CSASPPGRGGEQYF; cdr3_nt: TGCAGTGCTAGTCCCCCCGGCCGGGGCGGAGAGCAGTACTTC; d_call: .; clone_size: .; v_call: TRBV20-1; j_call: TRBJ2-7
cdr3_aa: CASSTHRSPMDEQYF; cdr3_nt: TGTGCCAGCAGTACCCACAGGTCTCCTATGGACGAGCAGTACTTC; d_call: .; clone_size: .; v_call: TRBV27; j_call: TRBJ2-7
cdr3_aa: CASSENPGPNAFF; cdr3_nt: TGTGCCAGCAGTGAAAATCCTGGGCCTAATGCTTTCTTT; d_call: .; clone_size: .; v_call: TRBV2; j_call: TRBJ1-1
cdr3_aa: CASSLATYEQYF; cdr3_nt: TGTGCCAGCAGCTTAGCTACCTACGAGCAGTACTTC; d_call: .; clone_size: .; v_call: TRBV7-8; j_call: TRBJ2-7
cdr3_aa: CSATDRGFEAFF; cdr3_nt: TGCAGTGCTACGGACAGGGGCTTTGAAGCTTTCTTT; d_call: TRBD1; clone_size: .; v_call: TRBV20-1; j_call: TRBJ1-1
cdr3_aa: CSVALLAEGTQYF; cdr3_nt: TGCAGCGTTGCCTTACTAGCGGAGGGGACCCAGTACTTC; d_call: TRBD2; clone_size: .; v_call: TRBV29-1; j_call: TRBJ2-5
cdr3_aa: CASSSRDNSYEQYF; cdr3_nt: TGTGCCAGCAGTTCCCGGGACAACTCCTACGAGCAGTACTTC; d_call: .; clone_size: .; v_call: TRBV12-3/TRBV12-4; j_call: TRBJ2-7
cdr3_aa: CASGSGASGNTIYF; cdr3_nt: TGTGCTAGTGGTTCGGGGGCCTCCGGAAACACCATATATTTT; d_call: .; clone_size: .; v_call: TRBV12-5; j_call: TRBJ1-3
cdr3_aa: CASRGDGPTDTQYF; cdr3_nt: TGTGCCAGCAGGGGGGACGGTCCCACAGATACGCAGTATTTT; d_call: .; clone_size: .; v_call: TRBV2; j_call: TRBJ2-3
cdr3_aa: CASSRGVGIQETQYF; cdr3_nt: TGTGCCAGCAGTCGTGGGGTGGGGATCCAAGAGACCCAGTACTTC; d_call: .; clone_size: .; v_call: TRBV28; j_call: TRBJ2-5
cdr3_aa: CASSFRLTMSGGELFF; cdr3_nt: TGTGCCAGCAGTTTCAGACTCACCATGAGTGGCGGGGAGCTGTTTTTT; d_call: .; clone_size: .; v_call: TRBV27; j_call: TRBJ2-2
cdr3_aa: CASSGQSNQPQHF; cdr3_nt: TGTGCCAGCAGTGGACAGAGCAATCAGCCCCAGCATTTT; d_call: .; clone_size: .; v_call: TRBV6-5; j_call: TRBJ1-5
cdr3_aa: CASQNTGSTEAFF; cdr3_nt: TGTGCCAGCCAAAATACAGGATCCACTGAAGCTTTCTTT; d_call: .; clone_size: .; v_call: TRBV3-1; j_call: TRBJ1-1
cdr3_aa: CASSGQGGPYEQYF; cdr3_nt: TGTGCCAGCAGCGGACAAGGGGGACCCTACGAGCAGTACTTC; d_call: .; clone_size: .; v_call: TRBV6-5; j_call: TRBJ2-7
cdr3_aa: CASSLGRINTEAFF; cdr3_nt: TGTGCCAGCAGCTTAGGACGGATAAACACTGAAGCTTTCTTT; d_call: .; clone_size: .; v_call: TRBV13; j_call: TRBJ1-1
cdr3_aa: CASSIRTSVNEQFF; cdr3_nt: TGTGCCAGTAGTATACGGACTAGCGTCAATGAGCAGTTCTTC; d_call: TRBD2; clone_size: .; v_call: TRBV19; j_call: TRBJ2-1
cdr3_aa: CASSQDDYGYTF; cdr3_nt: TGTGCCAGCAGTCAGGACGACTATGGCTACACCTTC; d_call: .; clone_size: .; v_call: TRBV2; j_call: TRBJ1-2
cdr3_aa: CASSRGPPLGNTEAFF; cdr3_nt: TGTGCCAGCAGCCGAGGGCCCCCTCTCGGGAACACTGAAGCTTTCTTT; d_call: .; clone_size: .; v_call: TRBV5-6; j_call: TRBJ1-1
cdr3_aa: CASSLMGKQYF; cdr3_nt: TGTGCCAGTTCCTTAATGGGGAAGCAGTACTTC; d_call: .; clone_size: .; v_call: TRBV7-2; j_call: TRBJ2-7
cdr3_aa: CASSLVSNRGQGAYEQYF; cdr3_nt: TGTGCCAGCAGCTTAGTATCGAATCGGGGACAGGGTGCCTACGAGCAGTACTTC; d_call: TRBD1; clone_size: .; v_call: TRBV7-2; j_call: TRBJ2-7
cdr3_aa: CASSYRNHRGSYTGELFF; cdr3_nt: TGTGCCAGCAGTTACCGGAACCACAGGGGGTCGTACACCGGGGAGCTGTTTTTT; d_call: TRBD1; clone_size: .; v_call: TRBV6-5; j_call: TRBJ2-2
cdr3_aa: CAWGQGLALGYTF; cdr3_nt: TGTGCCTGGGGGCAGGGTCTAGCTTTGGGCTACACCTTC; d_call: .; clone_size: .; v_call: TRBV30; j_call: TRBJ1-2
cdr3_aa: CATSDRGTRGQETQYF; cdr3_nt: TGTGCCACCAGTGACCGCGGCACGAGGGGCCAAGAGACCCAGTACTTC; d_call: .; clone_size: .; v_call: TRBV24-1; j_call: TRBJ2-5
cdr3_aa: CASSVPGLADTQYF; cdr3_nt: TGTGCCAGCAGCGTGCCGGGACTAGCAGATACGCAGTATTTT; d_call: TRBD2; clone_size: .; v_call: TRBV7-9; j_call: TRBJ2-3
cdr3_aa: CASSQESVAANEQFF; cdr3_nt: TGTGCCAGCAGCCAAGAGTCTGTGGCGGCCAATGAGCAGTTCTTC; d_call: .; clone_size: .; v_call: TRBV4-2; j_call: TRBJ2-1
cdr3_aa: CASGKTLYEQYF; cdr3_nt: TGTGCCAGCGGCAAGACCCTCTACGAGCAGTACTTC; d_call: .; clone_size: .; v_call: TRBV9; j_call: TRBJ2-7
cdr3_aa: CASSPRGARNEQFF; cdr3_nt: TGTGCCAGCAGTCCCAGGGGCGCGAGGAATGAGCAGTTCTTC; d_call: .; clone_size: .; v_call: TRBV12-3/TRBV12-4; j_call: TRBJ2-1
cdr3_aa: CSALQGPLNYGYTF; cdr3_nt: TGCAGTGCCTTACAGGGGCCGTTGAACTATGGCTACACCTTC; d_call: TRBD1; clone_size: .; v_call: TRBV20-1; j_call: TRBJ1-2
cdr3_aa: CASSVAGTNQPQHF; cdr3_nt: TGTGCCAGCAGCGTCGCGGGGACAAATCAGCCCCAGCATTTT; d_call: .; clone_size: .; v_call: TRBV6-1; j_call: TRBJ1-5
cdr3_aa: CASSQLAGVGEQYF; cdr3_nt: TGTGCCAGCAGCCAACTAGCGGGGGTTGGCGAGCAGTACTTC; d_call: TRBD2; clone_size: .; v_call: TRBV3-1; j_call: TRBJ2-7
cdr3_aa: CASSFEPVEQYF; cdr3_nt: TGTGCCAGCAGTTTCGAACCTGTCGAGCAGTACTTC; d_call: .; clone_size: .; v_call: TRBV12-3/TRBV12-4; j_call: TRBJ2-7
cdr3_aa: CASSTSFNTDTQYF; cdr3_nt: TGCGCCAGCAGCACTAGCTTCAACACAGATACGCAGTATTTT; d_call: .; clone_size: .; v_call: TRBV5-1; j_call: TRBJ2-3
cdr3_aa: CASTASDPSHEQYF; cdr3_nt: TGCGCCAGCACAGCCTCCGACCCGTCCCACGAGCAGTACTTC; d_call: .; clone_size: once; v_call: TRBV5-1; j_call: TRBJ2-7
cdr3_aa: CASSPPGAWGGDEQYF; cdr3_nt: TGTGCCAGCTCACCCCCCGGGGCTTGGGGAGGGGACGAGCAGTACTTC; d_call: TRBD2; clone_size: .; v_call: TRBV18; j_call: TRBJ2-7
cdr3_aa: CASTLMQGYEQYF; cdr3_nt: TGTGCCAGCACCCTGATGCAGGGTTACGAGCAGTACTTC; d_call: .; clone_size: .; v_call: TRBV12-3/TRBV12-4; j_call: TRBJ2-7
cdr3_aa: CASSQVGTVYGYTF; cdr3_nt: TGTGCCAGCAGCCAAGTCGGGACAGTCTATGGCTACACCTTC; d_call: TRBD1; clone_size: .; v_call: TRBV3-1; j_call: TRBJ1-2
cdr3_aa: CASRPTGKETQYF; cdr3_nt: TGTGCCAGCAGGCCGACAGGCAAAGAGACCCAGTACTTC; d_call: .; clone_size: .; v_call: TRBV12-3/TRBV12-4; j_call: TRBJ2-5
cdr3_aa: CASSLGQGGGDTQYF; cdr3_nt: TGTGCCAGCAGTCTTGGACAGGGGGGAGGAGATACGCAGTATTTT; d_call: TRBD1; clone_size: .; v_call: TRBV6-1; j_call: TRBJ2-3
cdr3_aa: CASSQVAGAPYEQYF; cdr3_nt: TGTGCCAGCAGCCAAGTAGCGGGGGCACCTTACGAGCAGTACTTC; d_call: TRBD2; clone_size: .; v_call: TRBV3-1; j_call: TRBJ2-7
cdr3_aa: CASRGQGGYEQYF; cdr3_nt: TGTGCCAGCAGGGGACAGGGGGGGTACGAGCAGTACTTC; d_call: TRBD1; clone_size: .; v_call: TRBV6-6; j_call: TRBJ2-7
cdr3_aa: CASRPGLDYEQYF; cdr3_nt: TGTGCCAGCAGGCCGGGACTAGACTACGAGCAGTACTTC; d_call: TRBD2; clone_size: .; v_call: TRBV6-1; j_call: TRBJ2-7
cdr3_aa: CASSNYTSPIYGYTF; cdr3_nt: TGTGCCAGCAGCAACTATACCTCCCCGATCTATGGCTACACCTTC; d_call: .; clone_size: .; v_call: TRBV21-1; j_call: TRBJ1-2
cdr3_aa: CASSLQPLGDSNQPQHF; cdr3_nt: TGCGCCAGCAGCTTGCAGCCCTTAGGCGATAGCAATCAGCCCCAGCATTTT; d_call: .; clone_size: .; v_call: TRBV5-1; j_call: TRBJ1-5
cdr3_aa: CATSRDSGGPGGGYTF; cdr3_nt: TGTGCCACCAGCAGAGATTCGGGAGGGCCAGGAGGGGGCTACACCTTC; d_call: .; clone_size: .; v_call: TRBV15; j_call: TRBJ1-2